Each of the 23 T cell receptor beta chains below was sequenced from the same sample in a study of response to subunit inactivated influenza vaccine. TCRdb reanalysed the RT-PCR reads using MiXCR and keeps one entry per CDR3 protein. The sample carries about 780,000 distinct CDR3 sequences, roughly 18% recorded once. Specimen: PBMCs from blood, collected 5 days after vaccination. The receptors originated from a middle-aged man who received an inactivated influenza vaccine.

The chain is built from TRBV19 and TRBJ1-2, with a possible D match to TRBD1 (5 bases). Per germline, CDR1 LNHDA and CDR2 SQIVND (reference sequence). V lost 4 bases and J lost 8, with 14 bases in between. The CDR3 extends over 13 amino acids. For the CDR3, the DNA is TGTGCCAGTAGTACCCGGGGACGAAAAGGCTACACCTTC. This encodes CASSTRGRKGYTF.

The chain links TRBV2 to TRBJ2-5; 9 bases map to TRBD1. The CDR3 spans 14 residues. Trimming took 4 bases from V and 1 from J; bases not matched to a gene: 1. The germline CDR1 and CDR2 sequences are SNHLY and FYNNEI. For the CDR3, the DNA is TGTGCCAGCAGTGCGGACAGGGGCCAAGAGACCCAGTACTTC. Translating gives CASSADRGQETQYF.

This clonotype was counted a few times. The chain employs TRBV6-5 and TRBJ2-5, with D tentatively TRBD1 (5 bases). The germline CDR1 and CDR2 sequences are MNHEY and SVGAGI. The CDR3 is made up of 15 amino acids. V lost 0 bases to trimming and J lost 5 bases, with 13 bases between them. Written as DNA, the CDR3 is TGTGCCAGCAGTTACTCGCCAGGGCCCCTCGAGACCCAGTACTTC. Protein product: CASSYSPGPLETQYF.

This clonotype was seen a handful of times. The CDR3 here is CAISGTSGRGETQYF. The CDR3 nucleotides read TGTGCCATCAGTGGGACTAGCGGGAGGGGAGAGACCCAGTACTTC. The chain links TRBV7-9 to TRBJ2-5, with 16 bases lining up with TRBD2. There are 15 residues in the CDR3. CDR1 is SEHNR and CDR2 is FQNEAQ in the germline V gene (reference sequence). J gave up 4 bases and V 10 bases, and 6 bases lay outside the gene matches.

The genes are TRBV6-2 or TRBV6-3 and TRBJ2-1, with 13 bases matching TRBD2. Germline CDR1 reads MNHEY; CDR2 reads SVGEGT. The junction had 7 bases not matched to a gene; V was cut back by 5 bases and J by 6 bases. The CDR3 contains 16 residues. CDR3 residues: CASSRIGTSGINEQFF. CDR3 coding DNA: TGTGCCAGCAGTCGAATAGGGACTAGCGGGATCAATGAGCAGTTCTTC.

The V gene is TRBV27, the J gene TRBJ2-3, with D perhaps matching TRBD1 (7 bases). The length of the CDR3 is 14 residues. Trimming removed 5 bases from V and 6 bases from J, with 15 bases in between. Germline V lookup: CDR1 MNHEY, CDR2 SMNVEV (reference sequence). The CDR3 DNA reads as TGTGCCAGCAGTCGCGGGACAGCGAGGGATACGCAGTATTTT. Amino acids: CASSRGTARDTQYF.

Only a few counts were recorded for this clonotype. This chain links TRBV7-2 with TRBJ2-5; TRBD2 is a possible D gene (6 bases). CDR3 size: 13 residues. Trimming cost V 1 base and J 12 bases, with 15 bases left between them. Per the germline V gene, CDR1 is SGHTA and CDR2 is FQGNSA. The CDR3 nucleotides are TGTGCCAGCAGCTTAGATTTACTAGCAGGGAAGTACTTC. It codes for CASSLDLLAGKYF.

The rearrangement uses TRBV5-5 and TRBJ2-7; 12 nucleotides align to TRBD2. There are 17 residues in the CDR3. V lost 3 bases, J lost 7 bases, and 14 bases stayed unmatched. Looked up from germline, CDR1 is SGHKS and CDR2 is YYEKEE (reference sequence). The CDR3 DNA reads TGTGCCAGCAGCTCCTGGGCAAGACTAGCGGGGGTTCTAGAGCAGTACTTC. Translation gives CASSSWARLAGVLEQYF. The variable domain in full, with the rest retrieved from reference TRBV5-5 and TRBJ2-7, is DAGVTQSPTHLIKTRGQQVTLRCSPISGHKSVSWYQQVLGQGPQFIFQYYEKEERGRGNFPDRFSARQFPNYSSELNVNALLLGDSALYLCASSSWARLAGVLEQYFGPGTRLTVT.

This clonotype has only a few counts. The chain is built from TRBV2 and TRBJ2-3, with D perhaps matching TRBD1 (5 bases). CDR1 SNHLY and CDR2 FYNNEI come from the germline V gene. This CDR3 spans 15 amino acids. Between the trimmed V and J ends, which lost 6 bases and 6 bases, there was a span of 19 bases. DNA of the CDR3: TGTGCCAGCAGACTTTCTGACAGTGGTATCGATACGCAGTATTTT. It is translated as CASRLSDSGIDTQYF.

About this clonotype itself: The junction and the germline gene differ at one end; a read error may be behind it. The chain employs TRBV12-3 or TRBV12-4 and TRBJ2-1, with 10 bases fitting TRBD1. The CDR3 spans 14 residues. Here the CDR3 DNA reads TGTGCCAGCAGTGTCGTTTTTAACCCGGGACAGGGGTTTTTC. Translating gives CASSVVFNPGQGFF.

This clonotype has a single count. This chain connects TRBV10-3 to TRBJ2-7, with D possibly matching TRBD1 (5 bases). V shed 11 bases and J shed 0 bases, with 11 bases lying between them. Germline V gene data show CDR1 as ENHRY and CDR2 as SYGVKD. The CDR3 consists of 12 residues. CDR3 DNA: TGTGCCTCCACAGGACCCTCCTACGAGCAGTACTTC. Translating it yields CASTGPSYEQYF.

CDR3 residues: CASSLVRVATDTQYF. The CDR3 DNA reads as TGTGCCAGCAGTTTAGTCAGGGTTGCCACAGATACGCAGTATTTT. This chain joins TRBV12-3 or TRBV12-4 and TRBJ2-3; a weak D match, TRBD1 (5 bases). Trimming cost V 1 base and J 2 bases, with 10 bases left between them. This CDR3 comprises 15 residues.

This clonotype has a handful of counts. V gene TRBV5-1 combines with J gene TRBJ1-6; D gene ambiguous. V lost 3 bases, J lost 5 bases, and 12 bases lay in between. This CDR3 contains 15 residues. Germline CDR1 reads SGHRS; CDR2 reads YFSETQ. CDR3 amino acids: CASSSRPQNNSPLHF. CDR3 DNA sequence: TGCGCCAGCAGCTCACGGCCGCAAAATAATTCACCCCTCCACTTT.

The chain couples TRBV29-1 to TRBJ2-2; TRBD2 matches 8 bases. The CDR3 consists of 13 residues. V trimming: 4 bases; J trimming: 5 bases; junction bases outside the gene matches: 3. The V gene's germline CDR1 is SQVTM and CDR2 ANQGSEA. CDR3 residues: CSVAPSGTGELFF. The CDR3 DNA reads TGCAGCGTTGCCCCTAGCGGGACCGGGGAGCTGTTTTTT.

CDR3 in DNA: TGTGCCAGCAGCCAGGCCGGGGGGGTGAGGCGTCAGCCCCAGCATTTT. Translation: CASSQAGGVRRQPQHF. The gene calls are TRBV11-2 and TRBJ1-5; weak D call: TRBD1 (5 bases). The V end lost 5 bases, the J end lost 6 bases, and 20 bases lay between the germline ends. The CDR3 is made up of 16 amino acids. Germline V gene sequence: CDR1 SGHAT, CDR2 FQNNGV.

In this sample, this clonotype turned up many times. The chain combines TRBV7-2 with TRBJ2-3; D is undetermined. V dropped 5 bases and J dropped 3 bases, with 3 bases sitting between them. Germline CDR1 is SGHTA and CDR2 is FQGNSA. The CDR3 is made up of 11 amino acids. CDR3 residues: CASSKTDTQYF. The CDR3 region has the DNA TGTGCCAGCAGCAAGACAGATACGCAGTATTTT.

This clonotype has at least ten counts. The rearrangement joins TRBV5-6 to TRBJ2-4; unclear D gene. V was pared by 0 bases and J by 8 bases, with 9 bases between. The CDR3 consists of 13 residues. Germline V gene lookup returns CDR1 SGHDT and CDR2 YYEEEE. The CDR3 coding sequence is TGTGCCAGCAGCTTGGGGACGACGGACATTCAGTACTTC. Amino acids: CASSLGTTDIQYF.

The rearrangement joins TRBV27 to TRBJ2-1, with 7 positions matching TRBD2. Germline assignment: CDR1 MNHEY and CDR2 SMNVEV (reference sequence). V lost 2 bases to trimming and J lost 4 bases; unmatched junction nucleotides: 8. The CDR3 length is 16 residues. The CDR3, as DNA: TGTGCCAGCAGTTTAATGGGGACTAACCATTACAATGAGCAGTTCTTC. This sequence encodes CASSLMGTNHYNEQFF.

This clonotype was counted at least ten times. The chain employs TRBV6-2 or TRBV6-3 and TRBJ2-7; 8 positions match TRBD1. This CDR3 has 15 amino acids. The V gene's germline CDR1 is MNHEY and CDR2 SVGEGT. V lost 2 bases and J lost 5; bases outside the gene matches: 8. CDR3 in DNA: TGTGCCAGCAGTTACGTTTGGACAGGGTTCAACGAGCAGTACTTC. This sequence encodes CASSYVWTGFNEQYF.

The sample holds a few counts of this clonotype. This chain joins TRBV20-1 and TRBJ2-5; TRBD2 matches 11 bases. Germline V lookup: CDR1 DFQATT, CDR2 SNEGSKA (reference sequence). The CDR3 covers 15 residues. After removal of 8 bases from V and 1 base from J, the junction contained 9 bases not matched to a gene. CDR3 loop: CSQARLAGRQETQYF. DNA of the CDR3: TGCAGTCAGGCCAGACTAGCGGGGCGCCAAGAGACCCAGTACTTC.

The rearrangement links TRBV5-6 to TRBJ1-1; D remains ambiguous. V was trimmed by 4 bases and J by 0 bases, leaving 7 bases between them. The CDR3 is made up of 13 amino acids. Germline V gene data show CDR1 as SGHDT and CDR2 as YYEEEE. Here the CDR3 reads CASSRNMNTEAFF. The CDR3 DNA sequence: TGTGCCAGCAGCAGGAACATGAACACTGAAGCTTTCTTT. Filled out from reference TRBV5-6 and TRBJ1-1, the complete variable domain reads DAGVTQSPTHLIKTRGQQVTLRCSPKSGHDTVSWYQQALGQGPQFIFQYYEEEERQRGNFPDRFSGHQFPNYSSELNVNALLLGDSALYLCASSRNMNTEAFFGQGTRLTVV.

This clonotype came up a few times. The V gene is TRBV12-3 or TRBV12-4, the J gene TRBJ1-5; D gene uncertain. The CDR3 sequence is 16 residues long. V gave up 2 bases and J gave up 0 bases, with 11 bases separating them. The CDR3 region has the DNA TGTGCCAGCAGTTTACGTGGAGGGCATAGCAATCAGCCCCAGCATTTT. It translates to CASSLRGGHSNQPQHF.

The chain employs TRBV5-1 and TRBJ2-7, with TRBD2 matching 9 bases. J gave up 0 bases and V 4 bases, and 8 bases lay outside the gene matches. CDR1 is SGHRS and CDR2 is YFSETQ in the germline V gene. This CDR3 region has 16 residues. CDR3: CASSPRTSVLSYEQYF. DNA for the CDR3: TGCGCCAGCAGCCCAAGGACTAGCGTACTCTCCTACGAGCAGTACTTC. Filled out from reference TRBV5-1 and TRBJ2-7, the complete variable domain reads KAGVTQTPRYLIKTRGQQVTLSCSPISGHRSVSWYQQTPGQGLQFLFEYFSETQRNKGNFPGRFSGRQFSNSRSEMNVSTLELGDSALYLCASSPRTSVLSYEQYFGPGTRLTVT.